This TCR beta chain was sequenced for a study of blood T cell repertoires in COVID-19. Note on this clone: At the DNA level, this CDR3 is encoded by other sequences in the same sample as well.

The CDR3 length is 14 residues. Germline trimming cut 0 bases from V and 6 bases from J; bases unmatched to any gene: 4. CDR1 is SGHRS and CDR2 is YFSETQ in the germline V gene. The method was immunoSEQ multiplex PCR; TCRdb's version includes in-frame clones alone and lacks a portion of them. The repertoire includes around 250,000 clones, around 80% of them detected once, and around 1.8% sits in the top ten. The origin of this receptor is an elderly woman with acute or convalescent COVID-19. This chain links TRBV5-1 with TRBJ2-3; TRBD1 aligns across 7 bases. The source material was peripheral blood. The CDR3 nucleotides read TGCGCCAGCAGCTTGGGACAGGGCCGGGATACGCAGTATTTT. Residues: CASSLGQGRDTQYF.